This TCR beta chain was sequenced in a study of T cell responses to AZD1222 COVID-19 vaccine. Measured with immunoSEQ multiplex PCR; TCRdb has only the in-frame clones, and not every one. Among approximately 150,000 clones listed, about nine tenths were seen once. Trimming shortened V by 8 bases and J by 5 bases, and 19 bases separated the two germline ends. The CDR3 runs to 14 residues. CDR1 and CDR2 from the germline V gene are SQVTM and ANQGSEA. Sequenced material: peripheral blood, taken on day 0 of AZD1222 vaccination. This sequence joins TRBV29-1 and TRBJ2-1; no definite D call. The sequence was collected from an adult in good health. The CDR3 sequence: CSSPGFSQNNEQFF. CDR3 coding DNA: TGCAGCTCACCTGGGTTTTCCCAAAACAATGAGCAGTTCTTC.